Shown below are 14 T cell receptor beta chains from a single sample sequenced in a study of identical twins. TCRdb re-called the 5' RACE reads through MiXCR, storing one row per CDR3 protein. The sample has about 720,000 distinct CDR3 sequences; 15% to 20% are singletons. These data were also reused for a study on T cells expressing NK-cell markers.

The sample consisted of PBMCs. The receptors originated from a woman aged 18 to 35 in good health.

The chain carries TRBV27 and TRBJ1-1; TRBD1 agrees at 7 bases. CDR1 is MNHEY and CDR2 is SMNVEV in the germline V gene (reference sequence). J gave up 0 bases and V 1 base, and 5 bases lay outside the gene matches. The length of the CDR3 is 16 residues. The CDR3 nucleotides read TGTGCCAGCAGTTTATGGGACAGCGCCATGAACACTGAAGCTTTCTTT. Protein product: CASSLWDSAMNTEAFF.

This clonotype has a handful of counts. The CDR3 DNA is TGTGCCAGCAGCCAATCTAGCGGGAGGGGGGAGACCCAGTACTTC. Amino acid sequence: CASSQSSGRGETQYF. The chain couples TRBV3-1 to TRBJ2-5, with 12 bases matching TRBD2. This CDR3 is built from 15 residues. The V segment lost 2 bases and the J segment 5 bases; nucleotides outside the gene matches: 3. The germline gives CDR1 LGHDT, CDR2 YNNKEL (reference sequence).

The sample holds a few counts of this clonotype. The rearrangement links TRBV5-6 to TRBJ2-7; 9 nucleotides line up with TRBD2. The CDR3 contains 17 residues. Germline lookup yields CDR1 SGHDT and CDR2 YYEEEE. The V segment lost 4 bases and the J segment 5 bases; nucleotides outside the gene matches: 16. The CDR3 loop is CASSPQERRGRADEQYF. CDR3 DNA sequence: TGTGCCAGCAGCCCCCAAGAGAGGCGCGGGAGGGCCGACGAGCAGTACTTC.

This clonotype has more than one count but fewer than ten. The chain combines TRBV5-6 with TRBJ2-2; TRBD2 might be the D (6 bases). The CDR3 has 18 amino acids. Germline V CDR1 and CDR2: SGHDT, YYEEEE. Trimming pared 0 bases from V and 6 bases from J, leaving 21 bases between. The CDR3 DNA reads as TGTGCCAGCAGCTTGGCGGGTGGGGGACTCTACCTCTCCGGGGAGCTGTTTTTT. This translates into CASSLAGGGLYLSGELFF.

On this clonotype itself: A much larger clone is a single base away; this may be a read error. The chain has TRBV20-1 and TRBJ2-3; possible D gene TRBD2, 5 bases. The V end lost 7 bases, the J end lost 4 bases, and 12 bases lay between the germline ends. Germline V gene sequence: CDR1 DFQATT, CDR2 SNEGSKA (reference sequence). CDR3 length equals 12 residues. The CDR3 DNA follows: TGCAGTGTCGGGAAGCGCTCAGATACGCAGTATTTT. It translates to CSVGKRSDTQYF.

The chain couples TRBV29-1 to TRBJ1-1; D is perhaps TRBD1 (5 bases). The V gene lost 8 bases and the J gene lost 4 bases, with 17 bases spanning the gap. This CDR3 comprises 13 residues. Germline V gives CDR1 SQVTM, CDR2 ANQGSEA. The CDR3 sequence is CSTLGTVGTEAFF. The CDR3 DNA is TGCAGCACCTTGGGGACTGTGGGCACTGAAGCTTTCTTT. The complete variable domain, with remaining parts taken from reference TRBV29-1 and TRBJ1-1, reads SAVISQKPSRDICQRGTSLTIQCQVDSQVTMMFWYRQQPGQSLTLIATANQGSEATYESGFVIDKFPISRPNLTFSTLTVSNMSPEDSSIYLCSTLGTVGTEAFFGQGTRLTVV.

In its sample, this clonotype was seen a few times. The rearrangement uses TRBV12-3 or TRBV12-4 and TRBJ2-3; either TRBD1 or TRBD2 may supply D (5 bases each). Trimming shortened V by 6 bases and J by 2 bases, and 15 bases separated the two germline ends. The CDR3 runs to 15 residues. CDR3 protein: CASSSQGEDTDTQYF. CDR3 DNA: TGTGCCAGCAGCTCCCAGGGAGAGGACACAGATACGCAGTATTTT.

The V call is TRBV6-5, the J call TRBJ2-1; D remains unclear. CDR1 MNHEY and CDR2 SVGAGI come from the germline V gene. The CDR3 has 14 residues. V gave up 4 bases and J gave up 8 bases, with 15 bases separating them. CDR3 in amino acids: CASSSGPPVDEQFF. The CDR3 region has the DNA TGTGCCAGCAGTTCCGGGCCGCCGGTTGATGAGCAGTTCTTC.

This clonotype appeared many times. The chain links TRBV20-1 to TRBJ1-4; D is undetermined. The ends were cut back, 6 bases at V and 8 bases at J, with 16 bases in the middle. In germline, CDR1 is DFQATT, CDR2 SNEGSKA (reference sequence). The length of the CDR3 is 13 residues. The CDR3 sequence is CSAPGAGNEKLFF. CDR3 DNA: TGCAGTGCACCCGGCGCTGGTAACGAAAAACTGTTTTTT.

In regard to this clonotype: A much larger clone sits a single nucleotide away, making a read error possible. V gene TRBV9 combines with J gene TRBJ1-5; unclear D gene. The CDR3 has 13 residues. The germline gives CDR1 SGDLS, CDR2 YYNGEE. V lost 2 bases to trimming and J lost 1 base, with 4 bases between them. The DNA for the CDR3 is TGTGCCAGCAGCGTCCGGAGCAATCAGCCCCAGCATTTT. Its translation is CASSVRSNQPQHF. The full variable domain, completed using reference TRBV9 and TRBJ1-5, is DSGVTQTPKHLITATGQRVTLRCSPRSGDLSVYWYQQSLDQGLQFLIQYYNGEERAKGNILERFSAQQFPDLHSELNLSSLELGDSALYFCASSVRSNQPQHFGDGTRLSIL.

This clonotype was seen a few times. V and J are TRBV16 and TRBJ2-1, with unresolved D. Germline V gene sequence: CDR1 KGHSY, CDR2 FQNENV. V was cut by 6 bases and J by 5 bases, with 14 bases left in between. This CDR3 has 14 amino acids. Written as DNA, the CDR3 is TGTGCCAGCAGTCTACTCGACCGAGACAATGAGCAGTTCTTC. It yields the protein CASSLLDRDNEQFF.

This clonotype was counted between two and nine times. This chain uses TRBV29-1 with TRBJ2-1, with D perhaps assigned TRBD1 or TRBD2 (5 bases each). Trimming removed 8 bases from V and 8 bases from J, with 13 bases in between. The CDR3 consists of 11 residues. Germline V gene lookup returns CDR1 SQVTM and CDR2 ANQGSEA. The CDR3 is CSIRDPDEQFF. The DNA of the CDR3 is TGCAGCATCCGGGACCCGGATGAGCAGTTCTTC.

The chain couples TRBV5-1 to TRBJ2-7, with a possible D match to TRBD2 (5 bases). Germline CDR1 is SGHRS and CDR2 is YFSETQ. The V gene lost 7 bases and the J gene lost 7 bases, with 18 bases spanning the gap. The CDR3 is 13 amino acids. The CDR3 region is CASLQGPGGEQYF. CDR3 nucleotides: TGCGCCAGCCTACAAGGGCCTGGCGGGGAGCAGTACTTC.

This clonotype has a handful of counts. This rearrangement joins TRBV19 to TRBJ1-5; the D is unclear. This CDR3 contains 16 residues. V gave up 1 base and J gave up 0 bases, with 10 bases separating them. The germline V gene has CDR1 LNHDA and CDR2 SQIVND (reference sequence). For the CDR3, the DNA is TGTGCCAGTAGTATAGCGGGGATGAATAGCAATCAGCCCCAGCATTTT. Translation: CASSIAGMNSNQPQHF. The full variable domain, with the rest looked up from reference TRBV19 and TRBJ1-5, is DGGITQSPKYLFRKEGQNVTLSCEQNLNHDAMYWYRQDPGQGLRLIYYSQIVNDFQKGDIAEGYSVSREKKESFPLTVTSAQKNPTAFYLCASSIAGMNSNQPQHFGDGTRLSIL.